This section outlines one T cell receptor beta chain sequence together with its context. This specimen comes from a study of blood T cell repertoires in COVID-19. The V end was cut by 7 bases, the J end by 2 bases, with 11 bases between. In germline, CDR1 is LNHDA, CDR2 SQIVND (reference sequence). The CDR3 totals 13 residues. The method was immunoSEQ multiplex PCR; TCRdb's version includes in-frame clones alone and lacks a portion of them. The table shows about 170,000 clones, with roughly 84% occurring only once. The J gene is TRBJ1-1, the V gene TRBV19; D possibly corresponds to TRBD1 (6 bases). The source of this sequence is a man younger than 35 with active or convalescent COVID-19. The specimen sequenced was peripheral blood. The CDR3 protein is CASTQGHNTEAFF. The DNA of the CDR3 is TGTGCCAGTACACAGGGCCATAACACTGAAGCTTTCTTT.